The 24 T cell receptor beta chains listed next were all sequenced from one sample in a study of T-cell reconstitution after alpha-beta-depleted transplantation in children (dated by TCRdb to between 2015 and 2016). The sample's treatment or condition label, in plain terms: allogeneic hematopoietic cell transplantation with graft depleted of TCRalphabeta T cells and CD19 B cells. Libraries were prepared through PCR. The listed sequencing device is Illumina HiSeq 2500. TCR library preparation used molecular barcoding, with unique molecular identifiers applied to normalize quantification of the TCRbeta repertoire. The raw public reads went through TCRdb reprocessing: fastp at Q25, MiXCR clone calling, in-frame beta chains kept. Every distinct CDR3 protein forms one entry, paired with its most common genes and DNA. Across this sample there are fewer than 700,000 distinct CDR3 sequences, with 10% to 15% seen only once. Around 2.2% of the sample is in the top ten clones.

The sample in question was PBMCs, mostly from graft donor cells, obtained 360 days after TCRalphabeta/CD19-depleted stem cell transplant. Receptors were obtained from a male patient under 18 who had a stem cell transplant for acute myeloid leukemia, so the T cells may come from the graft donor.

The rearrangement links TRBV29-1 to TRBJ2-7; TRBD1 matches at 7 bases. The CDR3 has 12 amino acids. From germline, CDR1 is SQVTM and CDR2 ANQGSEA. V gave up 8 bases and J gave up 3 bases; unmatched junction bases: 7. The CDR3 coding sequence is TGCAGCATAGGTCAGGGGGACTACGAGCAGTACTTC. It specifies CSIGQGDYEQYF.

The table lists this clonotype with many counts. This chain connects TRBV13 to TRBJ1-2, with D perhaps matching TRBD1 (5 bases). CDR1 and CDR2 (germline): PRHDT, FYEKMQ (reference sequence). The germline V and J ends were trimmed by 4 bases and 0 bases, with 12 bases remaining between them. This CDR3 spans 15 amino acids. CDR3: CASSSGPTSNYGYTF. DNA for the CDR3: TGTGCCAGCAGCTCGGGGCCAACTTCTAACTATGGCTACACCTTC.

This chain connects TRBV6-2 or TRBV6-3 to TRBJ2-7; D is possibly TRBD2 (5 bases). CDR3 size: 14 residues. CDR1 is MNHEY, CDR2 SVGEGT, per germline. The V end lost 9 bases, the J end lost 2 bases, and 17 bases lay between the germline ends. This CDR3 reads CASSALGITYEQYF. The CDR3 region has the DNA TGTGCCAGTTCAGCCCTCGGGATTACCTACGAGCAGTACTTC.

This clonotype was picked up a small number of times. V is TRBV3-1 and J is TRBJ2-1, with a tentative D call TRBD2 (7 bases). The germline gives CDR1 LGHDT, CDR2 YNNKEL (reference sequence). This CDR3 region has 19 residues. Trimming pared 0 bases from V and 0 bases from J, leaving 18 bases between. CDR3 loop: CASSQEGGGLPSSYNEQFF. CDR3 DNA sequence: TGTGCCAGCAGCCAAGAAGGGGGGGGTCTCCCGAGCTCCTACAATGAGCAGTTCTTC.

This clonotype was seen a few times. This sequence joins TRBV7-6 and TRBJ2-2, with D possibly being TRBD1 (5 bases). V lost 4 bases, J lost 6 bases, and 9 bases lay in between. The germline V gene has CDR1 SGHVS and CDR2 FNYEAQ. The CDR3 has 13 residues. The CDR3 loop is CASSWAGPGELFF. CDR3 sequence (DNA): TGTGCCAGCAGCTGGGCAGGGCCCGGGGAGCTGTTTTTT. Full variable domain (missing parts from reference TRBV7-6 and TRBJ2-2): GAGVSQSPRYKVTKRGQDVALRCDPISGHVSLYWYRQALGQGPEFLTYFNYEAQQDKSGLPNDRFSAERPEGSISTLTIQRTEQRDSAMYRCASSWAGPGELFFGEGSRLTVL.

This clonotype was picked up many times. V and J are TRBV12-3 or TRBV12-4 and TRBJ2-3; no firm D call. This CDR3 spans 12 amino acids. V was shortened by 2 bases and J by 5 bases, with 5 bases between the two germline ends. The CDR3 loop reads CASSLIGDTQYF. The CDR3 DNA reads as TGTGCCAGCAGTTTAATCGGAGATACGCAGTATTTT.

This clonotype was seen only a few times. The chain has TRBV19 and TRBJ2-1; no firm D call. V was pared by 5 bases and J by 5 bases, with 10 bases between. Per germline, CDR1 LNHDA and CDR2 SQIVND (reference sequence). This CDR3 spans 13 amino acids. The CDR3 spells CASSPRVDNEQFF. The DNA of the CDR3 is TGTGCCAGTAGTCCCCGAGTGGACAATGAGCAGTTCTTC.

The rearrangement joins TRBV28 to TRBJ2-5, with D tentatively TRBD1 (6 bases). Trimming removed 2 bases from V and 4 bases from J, with 17 bases in between. The CDR3 loop spans 16 amino acids. CDR1 and CDR2 (germline): MDHEN, SYDVKM. DNA of the CDR3: TGTGCCAGCAGTTTACCCGTACAGGGCTGGAGAGAGACCCAGTACTTC. The encoded protein is CASSLPVQGWRETQYF.

This clonotype was seen only a few times. The chain carries TRBV4-2 and TRBJ2-5, with D possibly TRBD2 on 6 matching bases. The CDR3 contains 17 residues. Germline CDR1 and CDR2: LGHNA and YNFKEQ. The germline V and J ends were trimmed by 4 bases and 3 bases, with 21 bases remaining between them. The CDR3 reads CASSLFWAGSGEETQYF. CDR3 sequence (DNA): TGTGCCAGCAGCCTATTTTGGGCGGGGTCGGGGGAAGAGACCCAGTACTTC.

V gene TRBV29-1 combines with J gene TRBJ1-2, with D tentatively TRBD1 (6 bases). Germline lookup yields CDR1 SQVTM and CDR2 ANQGSEA. Deletions cut 4 bases from V and 5 bases from J, with 20 bases between. This CDR3 has 15 amino acids. The CDR3 reads CSVGVAGATLYGYTF. In DNA, the CDR3 is TGCAGCGTTGGGGTGGCAGGGGCCACATTATATGGCTACACCTTC.

The chain carries TRBV7-3 and TRBJ2-3; D is unclear. V lost 4 bases and J 4 bases, leaving 12 bases between the germline ends. CDR1 and CDR2 from the germline V gene are SGHTA and FQGTGA. This CDR3 has 14 residues. The CDR3 reads CASSSNMRSDTQYF. The CDR3 DNA reads TGTGCCAGCAGCTCCAATATGCGCTCAGATACGCAGTATTTT.

This clonotype has at least ten counts. J is TRBJ2-1 and V is TRBV20-1; TRBD2 aligns across 12 bases. The CDR3 runs 15 residues. The J segment lost 6 bases and the V segment lost 5 bases, leaving 8 bases of the junction unmatched. Germline CDR1 is DFQATT and CDR2 is SNEGSKA (reference sequence). The CDR3 spells CSAANGLAGINEQFF. The CDR3 bases are TGCAGTGCTGCAAATGGACTAGCGGGGATCAATGAGCAGTTCTTC.

There are many counts of this clonotype. V is TRBV7-9 and J is TRBJ2-7; D may match TRBD1 or TRBD2 (5 bases each). The CDR3 is 14 residues long. V was clipped by 5 bases and J by 7 bases, with 18 bases between them. CDR1 SEHNR and CDR2 FQNEAQ come from the germline V gene (reference sequence). The CDR3 DNA sequence: TGTGCCAGCAGCCCGGGATCCTGGCAGGGAGAGCAGTACTTC. Its translation: CASSPGSWQGEQYF.

In its sample, this clonotype was seen a few times. This rearrangement joins TRBV12-3 or TRBV12-4 to TRBJ2-1; TRBD2 matches at 14 bases. There are 23 residues in the CDR3. J gave up 4 bases and V 3 bases, and 23 bases lay outside the gene matches. The CDR3 DNA sequence: TGTGCCAGCAGTTTCCACAGGGAGAGTTGGATGGGGACTAGCGGGAGTCGATACAATGAGCAGTTCTTC. Translating gives CASSFHRESWMGTSGSRYNEQFF.

CDR3 coding DNA: TGTGCCAGCAGCTTGGTGGGAGGGGAGTTCGAGCAGTACTTC. This codes for CASSLVGGEFEQYF. The genes are TRBV7-2 and TRBJ2-7; 7 bases align to TRBD2. The CDR3 has 14 residues. The germline CDR1 and CDR2 sequences are SGHTA and FQGNSA. V lost 3 bases and J lost 6; bases outside the gene matches: 8.

The J gene is TRBJ2-7, the V gene TRBV12-3 or TRBV12-4, with TRBD2 matching over 8 bases. The CDR3 is 14 residues long. Trimming cost V 3 bases and J 5 bases; bases outside gene matches: 6. This CDR3 reads CASSFSGRANEQYF. The CDR3 nucleotides read TGTGCCAGCAGTTTTTCCGGGAGGGCCAACGAGCAGTACTTC.

The table lists this clonotype with a few counts. The V call is TRBV21-1, the J call TRBJ2-5; no check of the table's D call, TRBD2, against the DNA was made. TRBV21-1 is noted as a pseudogene. The CDR3 consists of 18 residues. The CDR3 region is CASSKEGGSLNTQETQYF. CDR3 bases: TGTGCCAGCAGCAAAGAGGGAGGATCCTTAAATACTCAAGAGACCCAGTACTTC.

The chain has TRBV28 and TRBJ2-5, with 7 bases lining up with TRBD2. Germline-derived CDR1 and CDR2 are MDHEN and SYDVKM. V shed 6 bases and J 3 bases; nucleotides not matched to a gene: 13. There are 16 residues in the CDR3. The CDR3 nucleotides are TGTGCCAGCAGACCTTCGACTAGCAGCTTTAAAGAGACCCAGTACTTC. Residues: CASRPSTSSFKETQYF.

This clonotype occurred a few times. The chain links TRBV6-2 or TRBV6-3 to TRBJ1-1, with D unclear. The CDR3 is made up of 14 amino acids. Trimming took 2 bases from V and 10 from J, leaving 17 bases between them. CDR1 MNHEY and CDR2 SVGEGT come from the germline V gene. The CDR3 region is CASSYAEGYYRAFF. Written as DNA, the CDR3 is TGTGCCAGCAGTTACGCCGAGGGTTACTACCGAGCTTTCTTT.

The genes are TRBV25-1 and TRBJ2-6, with TRBD2 as a possible D gene (6 bases). V lost 4 bases to trimming and J lost 2 bases, with 12 bases between them. The CDR3 runs 16 residues. In germline, CDR1 is MGHDK, CDR2 SYGVNS. CDR3 protein: CASSGVLATGANVLTF. The CDR3 DNA reads as TGTGCCAGCAGTGGCGTCCTAGCGACTGGGGCCAACGTCCTGACTTTC.

The chain has TRBV7-2 and TRBJ2-7; D gene ambiguous. V lost 4 bases, J lost 0 bases, and 7 bases lay in between. Germline CDR1 and CDR2: SGHTA and FQGNSA. This CDR3 contains 13 residues. In nucleotides, the CDR3 is TGTGCCAGCAGCTATCGCGGCTCCTACGAGCAGTACTTC. Translated, it gives CASSYRGSYEQYF.

This clonotype was counted only a few times. The rearrangement uses TRBV5-6 and TRBJ2-1, with TRBD2 matching over 11 bases. This CDR3 comprises 16 residues. The germline gives CDR1 SGHDT, CDR2 YYEEEE. V lost 7 bases and J lost 5; bases outside the gene matches: 11. The CDR3, as DNA: TGTGCCAGCGGATATGATGGACTAGCGGGCAACAATGAGCAGTTCTTC. This codes for CASGYDGLAGNNEQFF.

This clonotype was observed many times. V and J are TRBV7-6 and TRBJ1-1; TRBD1 might be the D (5 bases). The V end lost 6 bases, the J end lost 1 base, and 9 bases lay between the germline ends. Per the germline V gene, CDR1 is SGHVS and CDR2 is FNYEAQ. The CDR3 is 13 amino acids. The CDR3 bases are TGTGCCAGCAGAAGGGGCGGGAACACTGAAGCTTTCTTT. Protein product: CASRRGGNTEAFF.

This clonotype was detected only a few times. The gene calls are TRBV11-3 and TRBJ2-1, with 8 bases lining up with TRBD2. Germline CDR1 and CDR2: SGHNT and YENEEA. V lost 0 bases, J lost 0 bases, and 4 bases stayed unmatched. This CDR3 is built from 17 residues. The CDR3 region is CASSLDPGTSSYNEQFF. In DNA form, the CDR3 reads TGTGCCAGCAGCTTAGATCCCGGGACTAGCTCCTACAATGAGCAGTTCTTC. Complete variable domain (other parts from reference TRBV11-3 and TRBJ2-1): EAGVVQSPRYKIIEKKQPVAFWCNPISGHNTLYWYLQNLGQGPELLIRYENEEAVDDSQLPKDRFSAERLKGVDSTLKIQPAELGDSAVYLCASSLDPGTSSYNEQFFGPGTRLTVL.